The 16 T cell receptor beta chains below all came from one sample that was sequenced in a study of cytomegalovirus exposure and HLA in healthy donors. Amplification used 60 Vbeta primers and 13 Jbeta primers. Method: immunoSEQ multiplex PCR; TCRdb's copy keeps in-frame clones and lacks some. The sample carries 150,000 to 200,000 clones, around 86% recorded once. The sequencing sample was made of PBMCs. The receptors shown here come from a middle-aged man in good health and CMV-seronegative.

The chain carries TRBV7-2 and TRBJ2-2; perhaps TRBD2 as D (6 bases). CDR1 and CDR2 (germline): SGHTA, FQGNSA. V was pared by 5 bases and J by 1 base, with 11 bases between. The CDR3 has 15 residues. In DNA, the CDR3 is TGTGCCAGCAGCCCGGGACTTTGGAACACCGGGGAGCTGTTTTTT. It translates to CASSPGLWNTGELFF. Complete variable domain (other parts from reference TRBV7-2 and TRBJ2-2): GAGVSQSPSNKVTEKGKDVELRCDPISGHTALYWYRQSLGQGLEFLIYFQGNSAPDKSGLPSDRFSAERTGGSVSTLTIQRTQQEDSAVYLCASSPGLWNTGELFFGEGSRLTVL.

The V gene is TRBV7-2, the J gene TRBJ2-1, with D tentatively TRBD2 (6 bases). CDR1 and CDR2 from the germline V gene are SGHTA and FQGNSA. This CDR3 is 15 amino acids long. V shed 2 bases and J shed 5 bases, with 13 bases lying between them. The CDR3 bases are TGTGCCAGCAGCTTACAGGCTAGCGTGAACAATGAGCAGTTCTTC. Its translation: CASSLQASVNNEQFF. Based on the CDR3 plus reference TRBV7-2 and TRBJ2-1, the full variable domain is GAGVSQSPSNKVTEKGKDVELRCDPISGHTALYWYRQSLGQGLEFLIYFQGNSAPDKSGLPSDRFSAERTGGSVSTLTIQRTQQEDSAVYLCASSLQASVNNEQFFGPGTRLTVL.

The chain joins TRBV10-3 to TRBJ2-5, with TRBD1 identical over 8 bases. V shed 10 bases, J shed 5 bases, and the junction held 15 bases outside the gene matches. Germline assignment: CDR1 ENHRY and CDR2 SYGVKD. The CDR3 consists of 15 residues. The CDR3 nucleotides are TGTGCCACGAAACGCGGACAGGGTTCGTTGGAGACCCAGTACTTC. This encodes CATKRGQGSLETQYF.

The V call is TRBV4-1, the J call TRBJ1-5; TRBD1 matches 8 bases. The CDR3 contains 16 residues. Germline loops: CDR1 MGHRA, CDR2 YSYEKL. The V and J ends lost 0 bases and 7 bases, in that order; junction bases with no gene match: 8. In DNA form, the CDR3 reads TGCGCCAGCAGCCAAGAAAAGACAGGGGAGCACCAGCCCCAGCATTTT. It codes for CASSQEKTGEHQPQHF.

In the case of this clone: One end of the junction fails to match germline, which may point to a read error. The rearrangement joins TRBV7-9 to TRBJ1-3; D unresolved. CDR1 and CDR2 (germline): SEHNR, FQNEAQ (reference sequence). This CDR3 is built from 12 residues. The CDR3 DNA sequence: TGTTCCAGCAGCTTAGGTAGAAACACCATATATTTT. Translation gives CSSSLGRNTIYF.

This clone occurred a few times. A read error may account for a junction end that differs from germline. The chain combines TRBV7-7 with TRBJ1-1, with a weak D call TRBD1 (6 bases). Germline CDR1 is SSHAT and CDR2 is FNYEAQ (reference sequence). This CDR3 is 15 amino acids long. This CDR3 is CASSRIQGSNTEAFF. In DNA form, the CDR3 reads TGTGCTAGCAGCCGAATACAGGGTTCGAACACTGAAGCTTTCTTT.

This clone was counted only a few times. The chain couples TRBV30 to TRBJ1-1, with D hard to call. The CDR3 is made up of 13 amino acids. The ends were cut back, 4 bases at V and 0 bases at J, with 9 bases in the middle. The germline CDR1 and CDR2 sequences are GTSNPN and SVGIG (reference sequence). CDR3 protein: CAWMISMNTEAFF. CDR3 DNA sequence: TGTGCCTGGATGATAAGCATGAACACTGAAGCTTTCTTT.

CDR3 amino acids: CASWGWRGGYEQYF. The CDR3 nucleotides are TGTGCCAGCTGGGGTTGGCGCGGGGGCTACGAGCAGTACTTC. The V gene is TRBV6-5, the J gene TRBJ2-7, with 7 bases lining up with TRBD2. CDR1 is MNHEY, CDR2 SVGAGI, per germline. Germline trimming cut 8 bases from V and 3 bases from J; bases unmatched to any gene: 10. There are 14 residues in the CDR3.

This clone was found once. The chain has TRBV7-8 and TRBJ1-4; 10 nucleotides align to TRBD1. Looked up from germline, CDR1 is SGHVS and CDR2 is FQNEAQ. This CDR3 is 15 amino acids long. J lost 5 bases, V lost 1 base, and 1 base had no gene match. This CDR3 reads CASSLVDRGNEKLFF. The CDR3 bases are TGTGCCAGCAGCTTAGTGGACAGGGGGAATGAAAAACTGTTTTTT.

As concerns this clone: The sample contains more than one DNA sequence encoding this CDR3. V usage is TRBV19 and J usage is TRBJ1-1, with a possible D match to TRBD1 (5 bases). This CDR3 region has 12 residues. V gave up 6 bases and J gave up 1 base, with 6 bases separating them. CDR1 LNHDA and CDR2 SQIVND come from the germline V gene (reference sequence). This chain's CDR3 is CASRDRNTEAFF. The CDR3 coding sequence is TGTGCCAGTAGAGACAGGAACACTGAAGCTTTCTTT.

The genes are TRBV5-1 and TRBJ1-1; D gene unclear. This CDR3 region has 14 residues. V lost 1 base, J lost 3 bases, and 10 bases lay in between. In germline, CDR1 is SGHRS, CDR2 YFSETQ. The CDR3 DNA follows: TGCGCCAGCAGCTTGCTCGGGAGAGACACTGAAGCTTTCTTT. This codes for CASSLLGRDTEAFF.

To note about this clone: The junction departs from germline at one end; a sequencing error may be responsible. The rearrangement links TRBV5-4 to TRBJ1-2; D not resolved. The CDR3 spans 13 residues. CDR1 SGHNT and CDR2 YYREEE come from the germline V gene (reference sequence). The CDR3 here is CASSPDGNYGHTF. DNA of the CDR3: TGTGCCAGCAGCCCCGACGGTAACTATGGCCACACCTTC.

This chain joins TRBV5-4 and TRBJ2-7; TRBD1 matches at 8 bases. Trimming at V came to 4 bases and at J to 3 bases, leaving 6 bases not matched to a gene. Germline V CDR1 and CDR2: SGHNT, YYREEE (reference sequence). This CDR3 has 14 residues. The DNA for the CDR3 is TGTGCCAGCAGCCCTGGGACAGGAAGCTACGAGCAGTACTTC. Translated: CASSPGTGSYEQYF.

The chain carries TRBV4-1 and TRBJ2-1; D uncertain. V dropped 2 bases and J dropped 2 bases, with 4 bases sitting between them. The CDR3 length is 13 residues. Germline V gives CDR1 MGHRA, CDR2 YSYEKL. CDR3 bases: TGCGCCAGCAGCCAATATGCCTACAATGAGCAGTTCTTC. It translates to CASSQYAYNEQFF.

This clone was seen only once. The chain joins TRBV11-3 to TRBJ2-3, with 7 bases that match TRBD1. V was pared by 5 bases and J by 4 bases, with 9 bases of the junction left unmatched. CDR1 is SGHNT, CDR2 YENEEA, per germline. This CDR3 spans 15 amino acids. CDR3 nucleotides: TGTGCCAGCAGCACCAGACAGGGACGGGCAGATACGCAGTATTTT. Its protein product is CASSTRQGRADTQYF.

The rearrangement uses TRBV6-6 and TRBJ2-3, with 10 bases lining up with TRBD1. Germline V gene data show CDR1 as MNHNY and CDR2 as SVGAGI (reference sequence). The J segment lost 10 bases and the V segment lost 8 bases, leaving 9 bases of the junction unmatched. CDR3 length equals 13 residues. CDR3 bases: TGTGCCAGCGGAAGGACAGGGGGGGATTCGCAGTATTTT. Encoded protein: CASGRTGGDSQYF.